Listed below are T cell receptor beta chains from one sample, sequenced in a study of beta chain features in type 1 diabetes. This table comes from immunoSEQ multiplex PCR, and its TCRdb copy is limited to in-frame clones, with some not included. The data hold 200,000 to 250,000 clones, with 14% observed a single time. The sample comprised naive CD4+ T cells from blood. The receptors were gathered from a man younger than 45 with type 1 diabetes. The CDR3 runs from the conserved cysteine through the conserved F or W. Fields, in order: clone size, D gene, J gene, V gene, CDR3 protein, CDR3 DNA. A D gene is named only where the DNA matches it firmly. Clone size is stated in some rows and not others, as once, few, many or a class when expanded.

abundance: -
d_gene: TRBD2
j_gene: TRBJ2-2
v_gene: TRBV7-2
CDR3aa: CASSLAGTSYTGELFF
CDR3nt: TGTGCCAGCAGCTTAGCGGGGACTAGCTATACCGGGGAGCTGTTTTTT

abundance: few
d_gene: -
j_gene: TRBJ1-2
v_gene: TRBV6-5
CDR3aa: CASSSTGMDGYTF
CDR3nt: TGTGCCAGCAGTTCTACAGGGATGGATGGCTACACCTTC

abundance: few
d_gene: -
j_gene: TRBJ2-1
v_gene: TRBV9
CDR3aa: CASEGEAGSEQFF
CDR3nt: TGTGCCAGCGAAGGAGAAGCGGGCAGTGAGCAGTTCTTC

abundance: -
d_gene: TRBD1
j_gene: TRBJ1-5
v_gene: TRBV2
CDR3aa: CASSGDSYSNQPQHF
CDR3nt: TGTGCCAGCAGTGGGGACAGTTATAGCAATCAGCCCCAGCATTTT

abundance: -
d_gene: TRBD1
j_gene: TRBJ1-6
v_gene: TRBV7-9
CDR3aa: CASSFTATGQAQESPLHF
CDR3nt: TGTGCCAGCAGCTTCACAGCTACCGGACAGGCACAGGAATCACCCCTCCACTTT

abundance: -
d_gene: -
j_gene: TRBJ2-3
v_gene: TRBV9
CDR3aa: CASSVGTIASDTQYF
CDR3nt: TGTGCCAGCAGCGTAGGGACAATCGCGAGTGATACGCAGTATTTT

abundance: -
d_gene: -
j_gene: TRBJ2-1
v_gene: TRBV9
CDR3aa: CASSVGAENEQFF
CDR3nt: TGTGCCAGCAGCGTAGGAGCGGAAAATGAGCAGTTCTTC

abundance: -
d_gene: TRBD2
j_gene: TRBJ2-1
v_gene: TRBV27
CDR3aa: CASSSPPYSGGAWEQFF
CDR3nt: TGTGCCAGCAGTTCCCCTCCGTATAGCGGGGGGGCCTGGGAGCAGTTCTTC

abundance: few
d_gene: -
j_gene: TRBJ2-1
v_gene: TRBV10-3
CDR3aa: CAISESSPSRDEQFF
CDR3nt: TGTGCCATCAGTGAGTCGAGCCCCAGCAGGGATGAGCAGTTCTTC

abundance: few
d_gene: TRBD2
j_gene: TRBJ2-1
v_gene: TRBV6-6
CDR3aa: CASSYGGSSYNEQFF
CDR3nt: TGTGCCAGCAGTTACGGCGGGAGCTCCTACAATGAGCAGTTCTTC

abundance: few
d_gene: -
j_gene: TRBJ1-2
v_gene: TRBV20-1
CDR3aa: CSARLNYTF
CDR3nt: TGCAGTGCTAGATTAAACTACACCTTC

abundance: -
d_gene: -
j_gene: TRBJ2-7
v_gene: TRBV2
CDR3aa: CASSEYNYEQYF
CDR3nt: TGTGCCAGCAGTGAGTATAACTACGAGCAGTACTTC

abundance: -
d_gene: TRBD1
j_gene: TRBJ2-2
v_gene: TRBV7-6
CDR3aa: CASSLGQGKSWAGELFF
CDR3nt: TGTGCCAGCAGCTTAGGACAGGGGAAGTCGTGGGCCGGGGAGCTGTTTTTT

abundance: -
d_gene: -
j_gene: TRBJ2-7
v_gene: TRBV30
CDR3aa: CAWSRGSSHEQYF
CDR3nt: TGTGCCTGGAGTAGGGGTAGTTCCCACGAGCAGTACTTC

abundance: few
d_gene: -
j_gene: TRBJ2-7
v_gene: TRBV10-3
CDR3aa: CAISDSSYEQYF
CDR3nt: TGTGCCATCAGTGATAGCTCCTACGAGCAGTACTTC

abundance: -
d_gene: TRBD2
j_gene: TRBJ2-3
v_gene: TRBV6-6
CDR3aa: CASSSGTSGRLWQYF
CDR3nt: TGTGCCAGCAGTTCTGGGACTAGCGGGAGACTCTGGCAGTATTTT

abundance: -
d_gene: TRBD2
j_gene: TRBJ2-3
v_gene: TRBV10-3
CDR3aa: CAIKGTSGGTDTQYF
CDR3nt: TGTGCCATCAAGGGAACTAGCGGGGGCACAGATACGCAGTATTTT

abundance: few
d_gene: -
j_gene: TRBJ2-1
v_gene: TRBV11-3
CDR3aa: CASSTLSGNEQFF
CDR3nt: TGTGCCAGCAGCACACTAAGTGGGAATGAGCAGTTCTTC

abundance: few
d_gene: -
j_gene: TRBJ2-1
v_gene: TRBV7-9
CDR3aa: CASSQSGSDNEQFF
CDR3nt: TGTGCCAGCAGCCAATCGGGTTCGGACAATGAGCAGTTCTTC

abundance: -
d_gene: -
j_gene: TRBJ2-5
v_gene: TRBV29-1
CDR3aa: CSVAFLVQETQYF
CDR3nt: TGCAGCGTTGCCTTTTTAGTCCAAGAGACCCAGTACTTC

abundance: few
d_gene: -
j_gene: TRBJ2-3
v_gene: TRBV6-5
CDR3aa: CASSYEGGGDTQYF
CDR3nt: TGTGCCAGCAGTTATGAAGGTGGAGGAGATACGCAGTATTTT

abundance: -
d_gene: -
j_gene: TRBJ2-1
v_gene: TRBV7-2
CDR3aa: CASSLWGRRGNEQFF
CDR3nt: TGTGCCAGCAGCTTATGGGGGAGGCGGGGCAATGAGCAGTTCTTC

abundance: few
d_gene: -
j_gene: TRBJ1-1
v_gene: TRBV5-1
CDR3aa: CASSFGTAGVTEAFF
CDR3nt: TGCGCCAGCAGCTTCGGGACCGCGGGGGTCACTGAAGCTTTCTTT

abundance: -
d_gene: TRBD1
j_gene: TRBJ1-1
v_gene: TRBV18
CDR3aa: CASSPVDTGGQGAFF
CDR3nt: TGTGCCAGCTCGCCTGTTGATACAGGGGGCCAAGGTGCTTTCTTT

abundance: -
d_gene: -
j_gene: TRBJ1-1
v_gene: TRBV27
CDR3aa: CASSLWAANTEAFF
CDR3nt: TGTGCCAGCAGTTTATGGGCAGCGAACACTGAAGCTTTCTTT

abundance: -
d_gene: TRBD1
j_gene: TRBJ2-7
v_gene: TRBV6-5
CDR3aa: CASTYATGEAYEQYF
CDR3nt: TGTGCCAGCACCTACGCGACAGGGGAGGCCTACGAGCAGTACTTC

abundance: -
d_gene: -
j_gene: TRBJ2-7
v_gene: TRBV25-1
CDR3aa: CASSESGQFYEQYF
CDR3nt: TGTGCCAGCAGTGAATCTGGACAGTTCTACGAGCAGTACTTC

abundance: -
d_gene: TRBD1
j_gene: TRBJ2-5
v_gene: TRBV27
CDR3aa: CASSSYRGQETQYF
CDR3nt: TGTGCCAGCAGTTCCTACAGGGGGCAAGAGACCCAGTACTTC

abundance: few
d_gene: TRBD2
j_gene: TRBJ2-3
v_gene: TRBV29-1
CDR3aa: CSVARLAGVEGDTQYF
CDR3nt: TGCAGCGTTGCGAGACTAGCGGGAGTAGAGGGAGATACGCAGTATTTT